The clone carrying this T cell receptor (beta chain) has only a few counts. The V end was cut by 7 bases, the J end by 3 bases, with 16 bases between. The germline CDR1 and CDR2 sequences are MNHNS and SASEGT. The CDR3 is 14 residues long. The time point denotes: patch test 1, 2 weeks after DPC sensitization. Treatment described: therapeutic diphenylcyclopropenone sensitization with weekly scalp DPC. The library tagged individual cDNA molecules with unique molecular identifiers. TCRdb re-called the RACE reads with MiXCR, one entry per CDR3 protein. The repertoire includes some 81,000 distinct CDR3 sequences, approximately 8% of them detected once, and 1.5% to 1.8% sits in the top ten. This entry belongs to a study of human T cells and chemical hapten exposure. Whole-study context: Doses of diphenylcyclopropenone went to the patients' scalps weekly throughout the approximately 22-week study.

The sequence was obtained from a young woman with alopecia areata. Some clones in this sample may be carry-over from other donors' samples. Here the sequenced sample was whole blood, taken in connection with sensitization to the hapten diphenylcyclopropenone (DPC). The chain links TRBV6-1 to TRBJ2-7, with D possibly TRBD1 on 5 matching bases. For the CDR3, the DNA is TGTGCCAGCACCGGACACCGTTTCATCTACGAGCAGTACTTC. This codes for CASTGHRFIYEQYF.